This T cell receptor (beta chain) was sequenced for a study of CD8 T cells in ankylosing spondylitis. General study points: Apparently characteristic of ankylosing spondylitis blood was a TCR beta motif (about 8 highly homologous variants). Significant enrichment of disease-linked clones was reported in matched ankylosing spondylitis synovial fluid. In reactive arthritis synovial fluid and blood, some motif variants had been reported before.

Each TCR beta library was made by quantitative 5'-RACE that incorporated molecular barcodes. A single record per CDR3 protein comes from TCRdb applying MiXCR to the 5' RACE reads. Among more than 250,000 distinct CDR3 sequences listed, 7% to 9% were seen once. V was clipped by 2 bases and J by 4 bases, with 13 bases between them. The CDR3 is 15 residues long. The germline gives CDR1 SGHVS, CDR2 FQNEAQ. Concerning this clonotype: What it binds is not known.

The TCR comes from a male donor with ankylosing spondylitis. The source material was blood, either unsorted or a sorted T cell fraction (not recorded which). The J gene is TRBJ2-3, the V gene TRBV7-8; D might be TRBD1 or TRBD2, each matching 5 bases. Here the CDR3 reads CASSLNRGQADTQYF. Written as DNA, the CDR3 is TGTGCCAGCAGCTTAAATCGGGGCCAGGCAGATACGCAGTATTTT.